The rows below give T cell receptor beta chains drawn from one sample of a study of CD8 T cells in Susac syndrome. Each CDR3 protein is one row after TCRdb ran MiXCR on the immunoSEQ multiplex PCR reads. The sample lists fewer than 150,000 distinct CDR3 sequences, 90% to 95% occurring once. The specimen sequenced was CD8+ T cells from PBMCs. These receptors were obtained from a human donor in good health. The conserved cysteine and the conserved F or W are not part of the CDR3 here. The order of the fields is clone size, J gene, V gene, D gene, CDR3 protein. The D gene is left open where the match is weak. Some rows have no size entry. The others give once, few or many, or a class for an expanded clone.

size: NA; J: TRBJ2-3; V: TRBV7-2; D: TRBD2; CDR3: ASSLPGLGDTQY
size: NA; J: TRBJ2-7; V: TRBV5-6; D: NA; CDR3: ASSLGSSNEQY
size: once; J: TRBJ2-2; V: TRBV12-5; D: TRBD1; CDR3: ASGWGQGAGELF
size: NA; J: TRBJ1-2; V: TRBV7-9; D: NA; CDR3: ASSPKAFGYT
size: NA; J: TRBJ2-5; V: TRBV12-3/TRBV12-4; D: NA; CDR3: ASSPSRRGQETQY
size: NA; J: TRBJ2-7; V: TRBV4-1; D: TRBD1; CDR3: ASSQAGQGDVSYEQY
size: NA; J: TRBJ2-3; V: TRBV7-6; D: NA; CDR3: ASSLTPSGTDTQY
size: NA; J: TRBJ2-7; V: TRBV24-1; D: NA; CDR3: ATSDHSKEAYEQY
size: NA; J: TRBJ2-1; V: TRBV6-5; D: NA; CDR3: ASSTSTSNEQF
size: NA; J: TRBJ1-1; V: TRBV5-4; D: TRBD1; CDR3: ASSSDRVLVNTEAF
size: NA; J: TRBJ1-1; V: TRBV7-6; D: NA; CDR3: ASSLGALHTEAF
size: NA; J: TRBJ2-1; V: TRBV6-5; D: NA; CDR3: ASTLTNRDEQF
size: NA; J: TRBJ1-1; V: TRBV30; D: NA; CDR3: AWSVLRDFGNTEAF
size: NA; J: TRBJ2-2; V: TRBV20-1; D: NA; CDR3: SARPGNTGELF
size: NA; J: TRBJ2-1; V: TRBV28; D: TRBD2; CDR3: ASTRRGELINEQF
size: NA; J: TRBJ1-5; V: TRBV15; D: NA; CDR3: ATSRDTWQPQH
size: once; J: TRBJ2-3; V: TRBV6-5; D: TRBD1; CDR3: ASSYSGTGLSDTQY
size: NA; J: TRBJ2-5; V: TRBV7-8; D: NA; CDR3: ASSLQRETQY
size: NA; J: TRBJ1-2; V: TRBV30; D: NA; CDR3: ACQGASNYGYT
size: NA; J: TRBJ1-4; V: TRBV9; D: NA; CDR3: ASSVEDSANEKLF
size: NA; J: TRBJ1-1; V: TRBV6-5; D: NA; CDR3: ASSPGREAF
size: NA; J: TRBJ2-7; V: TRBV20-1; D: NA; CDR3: SASWQTYEQY
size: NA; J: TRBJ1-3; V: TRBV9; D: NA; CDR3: ASSEGEVSGNTIY
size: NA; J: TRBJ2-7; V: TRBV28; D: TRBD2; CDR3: ASSFRPSGSYEQY
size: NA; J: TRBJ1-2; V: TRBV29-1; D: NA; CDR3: SVTGSTNYGYT
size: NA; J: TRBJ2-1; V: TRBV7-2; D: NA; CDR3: ASSPTTKRSSYNEQF
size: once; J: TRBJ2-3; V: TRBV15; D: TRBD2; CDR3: ATSRQRGSRDTQY
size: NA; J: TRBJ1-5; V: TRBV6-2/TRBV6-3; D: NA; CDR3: ASSYVGSNQPQH
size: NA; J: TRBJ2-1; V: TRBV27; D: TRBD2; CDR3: ASSLSILQRDYNEQF
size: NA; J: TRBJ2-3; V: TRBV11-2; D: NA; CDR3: ASSLEAGGADTQY
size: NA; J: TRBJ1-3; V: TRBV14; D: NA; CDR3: ASSQGTGNTIY
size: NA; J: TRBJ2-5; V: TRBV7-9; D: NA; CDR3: ASSAGAGETQY
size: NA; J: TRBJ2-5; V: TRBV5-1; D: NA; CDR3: ASSSGLSETQY
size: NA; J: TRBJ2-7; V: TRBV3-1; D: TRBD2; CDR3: ASSQPGLAGGYEQY
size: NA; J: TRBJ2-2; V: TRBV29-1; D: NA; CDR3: SVVFGGTNTGELF
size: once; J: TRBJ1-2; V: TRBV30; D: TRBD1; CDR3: AWSPGQGLLGYT
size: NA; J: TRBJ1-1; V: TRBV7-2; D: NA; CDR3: ASTVGGVKAF
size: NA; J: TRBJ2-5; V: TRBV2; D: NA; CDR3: ASSDGSPETQY
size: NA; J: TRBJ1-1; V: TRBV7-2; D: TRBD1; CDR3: ASSSTGVHTKAF
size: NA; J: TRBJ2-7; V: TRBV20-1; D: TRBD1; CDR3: SARGARGLYEQY
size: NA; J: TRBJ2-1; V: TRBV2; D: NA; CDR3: ASSESWLQF
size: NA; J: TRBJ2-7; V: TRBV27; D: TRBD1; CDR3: ASGLVGQGISRRDYYEQY
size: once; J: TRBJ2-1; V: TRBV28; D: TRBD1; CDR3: ASQAQGAARGYNEQF
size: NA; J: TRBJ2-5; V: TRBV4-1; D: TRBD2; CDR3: ASSGTSLETQY
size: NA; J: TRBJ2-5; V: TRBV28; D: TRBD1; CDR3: ASSPPWTGPEDQY
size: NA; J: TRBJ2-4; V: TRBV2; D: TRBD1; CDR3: ASSTGAAKNIQY
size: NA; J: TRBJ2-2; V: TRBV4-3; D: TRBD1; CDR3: ASSQYLQGSGTGELF
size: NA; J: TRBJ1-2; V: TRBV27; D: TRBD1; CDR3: ASSLGTGIGYT
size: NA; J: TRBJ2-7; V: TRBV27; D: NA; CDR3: ASRQGTEQY
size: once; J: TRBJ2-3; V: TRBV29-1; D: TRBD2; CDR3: SVSLSGRGLDTQY
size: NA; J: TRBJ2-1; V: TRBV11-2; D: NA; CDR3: ASSLVVRGRGYNEQF
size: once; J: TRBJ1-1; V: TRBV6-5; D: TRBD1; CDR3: ASRRPWDRVTEAF
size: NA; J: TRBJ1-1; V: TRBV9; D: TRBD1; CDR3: ASSPGTGPAS
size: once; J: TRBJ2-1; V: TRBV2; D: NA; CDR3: ASYTHSNQQF
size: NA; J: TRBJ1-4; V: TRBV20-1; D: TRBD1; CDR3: SANWDRGVCEKLF